These T cell receptor beta chains were read from a single sample in a study of immune characterization of retroperitoneal liposarcoma. TCRdb recomputed calls from the PCR reads with MiXCR, one row per CDR3 protein. The table shows around 10,000 distinct CDR3 sequences, with about a quarter occurring only once. Sequenced: tumor tissue. Every receptor here comes from a female donor with retroperitoneal liposarcoma. Both conserved end residues are part of each CDR3. Each record gives: J gene, D gene, V gene, clone size, CDR3 DNA, CDR3 protein. D genes are given only for firm matches. Some rows mark clone size as missing; the rest say once, few, many or name a class of expanded clone.

TRBJ1-1 | TRBD1 | TRBV6-1 | medium-sized | TGTGCCAGCAGTATTCAACCCCCGGGACAGACGAACACTGAAGCTTTCTTT | CASSIQPPGQTNTEAFF
TRBJ2-5 | TRBD2 | TRBV7-3 | many | TGTGCCAGCAGCTCTTGGGGGGGGGTAGGGACCCAGTACTTC | CASSSWGGVGTQYF
TRBJ2-2 | TRBD2 | TRBV6-1 | . | TGTGCCAGCAGTGAACTAGCGGGGTCCGGGGAGCTGTTTTTT | CASSELAGSGELFF
TRBJ2-1 | TRBD1 | TRBV6-5 | . | TGTGCCAGCAGACAGGGGACCAACAATGAGCAGTTCTTC | CASRQGTNNEQFF
TRBJ2-5 | TRBD2 | TRBV6-8 | . | TGTGCCAGCAGTTACGATAGCGGGAGTATAAATGAGCAGTACTTC | CASSYDSGSINEQYF
TRBJ2-3 | . | TRBV6-1 | few | TGTGCCAGCAGGAGCGGGAGCACAGATACGCAGTATTTT | CASRSGSTDTQYF
TRBJ2-7 | . | TRBV6-4 | . | TGTGCCAGCGCCAACACTGAGGGCTCCTACAATGAGCAGTACTTC | CASANTEGSYNEQYF
TRBJ2-3 | . | TRBV12-3/TRBV12-4 | few | TGTGCCAGCAGTTTCTTGGCAGGGGGGGCCCCCGGTACGCAGTATTTT | CASSFLAGGAPGTQYF
TRBJ2-2 | TRBD2 | TRBV6-1 | many | TGTGCCAGCAGTCCCATCGGACTAGCGGGAGGAGGCGGGGAGCTGTTTTTT | CASSPIGLAGGGGELFF
TRBJ2-5 | . | TRBV6-1 | . | TGTGCCAGCAGTGAACTTGTTGGCCAGTTTGAAAAGCAGTACTTC | CASSELVGQFEKQYF
TRBJ1-1 | . | TRBV6-1 | many | TGTGCCAGCACCAGCGGGACACCCAACACTGAAGCTTTCTTT | CASTSGTPNTEAFF
TRBJ2-1 | . | TRBV10-2 | many | TGCGCCAGCAGTGAAAAAGAGACCCAGTTCTTC | CASSEKETQFF
TRBJ2-7 | . | TRBV6-6 | . | TGTGCCAGCAGTTACTCGTGGCAGGTATCTTACGAGCAGTACTTC | CASSYSWQVSYEQYF
TRBJ2-5 | . | TRBV6-6 | many | TGTGCCAGCAGTTACTCGGCCACTCGGCGGACCCAGTACTTC | CASSYSATRRTQYF